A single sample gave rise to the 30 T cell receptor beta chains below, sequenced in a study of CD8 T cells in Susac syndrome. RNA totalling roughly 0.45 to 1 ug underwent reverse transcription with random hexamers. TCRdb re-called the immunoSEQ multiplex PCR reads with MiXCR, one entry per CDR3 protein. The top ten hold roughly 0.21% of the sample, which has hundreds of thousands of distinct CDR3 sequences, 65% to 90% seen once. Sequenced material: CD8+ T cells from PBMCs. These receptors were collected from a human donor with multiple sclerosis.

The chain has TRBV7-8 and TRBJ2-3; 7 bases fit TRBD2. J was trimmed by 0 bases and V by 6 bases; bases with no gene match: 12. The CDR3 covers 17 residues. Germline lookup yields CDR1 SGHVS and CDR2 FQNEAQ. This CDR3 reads CASRTAEGGLSTDTQYF. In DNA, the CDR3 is TGTGCCAGCAGGACAGCGGAGGGAGGGCTAAGCACAGATACGCAGTATTTT.

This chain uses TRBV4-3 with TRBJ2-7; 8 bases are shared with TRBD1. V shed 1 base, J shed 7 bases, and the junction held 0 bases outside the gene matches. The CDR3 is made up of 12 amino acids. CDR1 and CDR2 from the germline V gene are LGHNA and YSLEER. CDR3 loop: CASSQGQGEQYF. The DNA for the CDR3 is TGCGCCAGCAGCCAAGGACAGGGGGAGCAGTACTTC.

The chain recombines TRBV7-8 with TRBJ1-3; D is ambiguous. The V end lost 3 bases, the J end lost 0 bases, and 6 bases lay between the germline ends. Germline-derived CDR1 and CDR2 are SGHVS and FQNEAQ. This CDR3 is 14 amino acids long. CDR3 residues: CASSFLYSGNTIYF. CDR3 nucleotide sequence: TGTGCCAGCAGCTTTTTGTACTCTGGAAACACCATATATTTT.

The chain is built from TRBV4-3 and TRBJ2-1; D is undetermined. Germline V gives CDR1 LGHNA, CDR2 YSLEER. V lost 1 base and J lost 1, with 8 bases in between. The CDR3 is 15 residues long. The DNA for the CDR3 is TGCGCCAGCAGCCAAGGCGGAAGATCCTACAATGAGCAGTTCTTC. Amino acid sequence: CASSQGGRSYNEQFF.

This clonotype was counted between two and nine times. The CDR3 region is CASSQDRSTDTQYF. For the CDR3, the DNA is TGTGCCAGCTCGCAGGACAGGAGCACAGATACGCAGTATTTT. This chain uses TRBV18 with TRBJ2-3; 7 bases are a match to TRBD1. CDR1 and CDR2 from the germline V gene are KGHSH and LQKENI. The V gene end was trimmed by 6 bases and the J gene end by 0 bases; junction bases not matched to a gene: 3. This CDR3 is 14 amino acids long.

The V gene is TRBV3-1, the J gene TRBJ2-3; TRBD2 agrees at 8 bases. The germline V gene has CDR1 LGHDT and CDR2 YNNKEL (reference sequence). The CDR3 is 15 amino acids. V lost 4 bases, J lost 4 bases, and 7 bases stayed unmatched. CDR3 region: CASSLTGGISDTQYF. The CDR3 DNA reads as TGTGCCAGCAGCCTGACGGGAGGGATTTCAGATACGCAGTATTTT.

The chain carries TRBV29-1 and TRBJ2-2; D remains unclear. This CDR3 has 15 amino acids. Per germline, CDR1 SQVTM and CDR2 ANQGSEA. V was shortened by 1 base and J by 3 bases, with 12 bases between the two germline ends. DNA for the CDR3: TGCAGCGTTGAAGCCGCTTTAGGATACACCGGGGAGCTGTTTTTT. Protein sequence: CSVEAALGYTGELFF.

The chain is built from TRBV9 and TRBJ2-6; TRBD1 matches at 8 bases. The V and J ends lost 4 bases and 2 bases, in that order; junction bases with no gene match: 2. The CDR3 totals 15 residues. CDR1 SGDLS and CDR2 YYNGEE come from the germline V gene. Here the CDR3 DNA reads TGTGCCAGCAGCTGGACAGGGACTGGGGCCAACGTCCTGACTTTC. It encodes CASSWTGTGANVLTF. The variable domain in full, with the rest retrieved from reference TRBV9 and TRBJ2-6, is DSGVTQTPKHLITATGQRVTLRCSPRSGDLSVYWYQQSLDQGLQFLIQYYNGEERAKGNILERFSAQQFPDLHSELNLSSLELGDSALYFCASSWTGTGANVLTFGAGSRLTVL.

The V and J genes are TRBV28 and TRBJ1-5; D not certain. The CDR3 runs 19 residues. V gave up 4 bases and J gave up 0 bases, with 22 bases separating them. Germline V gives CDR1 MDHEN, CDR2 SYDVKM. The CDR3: CASSSAAGPTSFSNQPQHF. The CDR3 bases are TGTGCCAGCAGTTCCGCTGCGGGTCCTACCTCTTTTAGCAATCAGCCCCAGCATTTT.

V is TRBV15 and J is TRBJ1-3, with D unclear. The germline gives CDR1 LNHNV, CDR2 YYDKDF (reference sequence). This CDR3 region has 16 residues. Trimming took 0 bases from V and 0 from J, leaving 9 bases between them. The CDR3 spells CATSRDNTLSGNTIYF. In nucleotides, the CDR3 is TGTGCCACCAGCAGAGATAACACCCTCTCTGGAAACACCATATATTTT.

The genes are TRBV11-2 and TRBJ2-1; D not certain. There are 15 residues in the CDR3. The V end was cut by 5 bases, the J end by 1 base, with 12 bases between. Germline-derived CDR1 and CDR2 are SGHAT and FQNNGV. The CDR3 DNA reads TGTGCCAGCAGCCCCATTTGGGGTTCCTACAATGAGCAGTTCTTC. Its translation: CASSPIWGSYNEQFF.

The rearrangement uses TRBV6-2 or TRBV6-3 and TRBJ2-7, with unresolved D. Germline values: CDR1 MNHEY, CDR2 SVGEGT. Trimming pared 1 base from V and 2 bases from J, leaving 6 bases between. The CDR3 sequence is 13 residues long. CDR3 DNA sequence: TGTGCCAGCAGTTACTTCCAGCCCTACGAGCAGTACTTC. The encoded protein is CASSYFQPYEQYF.

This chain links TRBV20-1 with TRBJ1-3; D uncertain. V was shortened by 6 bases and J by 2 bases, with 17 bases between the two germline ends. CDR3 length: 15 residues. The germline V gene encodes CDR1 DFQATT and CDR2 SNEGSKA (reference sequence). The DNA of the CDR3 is TGCAGTGCCACGAGCCCTGAAGGGCCTGGAAACACCATATATTTT. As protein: CSATSPEGPGNTIYF.

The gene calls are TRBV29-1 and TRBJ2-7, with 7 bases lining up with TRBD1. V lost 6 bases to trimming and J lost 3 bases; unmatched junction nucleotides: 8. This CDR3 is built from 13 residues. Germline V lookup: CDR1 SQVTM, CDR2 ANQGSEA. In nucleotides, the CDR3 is TGCAGCGTCTCCGGGACAGCCCTCTACGAGCAGTACTTC. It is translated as CSVSGTALYEQYF.

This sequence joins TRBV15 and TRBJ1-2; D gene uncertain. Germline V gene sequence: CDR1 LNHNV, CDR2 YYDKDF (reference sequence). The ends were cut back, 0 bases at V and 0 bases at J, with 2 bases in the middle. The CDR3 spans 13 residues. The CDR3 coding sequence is TGTGCCACCAGCAGAGAAGCTAACTATGGCTACACCTTC. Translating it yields CATSREANYGYTF.

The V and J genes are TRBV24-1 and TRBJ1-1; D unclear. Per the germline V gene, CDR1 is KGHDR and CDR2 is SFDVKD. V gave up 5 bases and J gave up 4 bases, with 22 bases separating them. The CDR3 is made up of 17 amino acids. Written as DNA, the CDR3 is TGTGCCACCAGTGTGGTGACCACTCTGCCCGGGAGCACTGAAGCTTTCTTT. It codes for CATSVVTTLPGSTEAFF.

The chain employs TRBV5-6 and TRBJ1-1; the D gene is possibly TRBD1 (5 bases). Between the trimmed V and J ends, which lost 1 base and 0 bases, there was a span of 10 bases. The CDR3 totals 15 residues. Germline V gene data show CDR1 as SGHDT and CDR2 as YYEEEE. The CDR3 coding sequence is TGTGCCAGCAGCTTGCTGGGGGGGTTGAACACTGAAGCTTTCTTT. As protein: CASSLLGGLNTEAFF.

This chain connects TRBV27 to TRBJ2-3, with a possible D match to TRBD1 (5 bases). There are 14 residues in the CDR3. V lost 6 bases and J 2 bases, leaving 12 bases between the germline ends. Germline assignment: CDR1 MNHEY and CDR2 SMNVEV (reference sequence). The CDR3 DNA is TGTGCCAGCAGCCCAACAGGATACACAGATACGCAGTATTTT. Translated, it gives CASSPTGYTDTQYF.

CDR3 sequence (DNA): TGTGCCAGTAGTCTGAGCGGGACAGGAAACAATGAGCAGTTCTTC. This sequence encodes CASSLSGTGNNEQFF. The genes are TRBV19 and TRBJ2-1, with D perhaps matching TRBD1 (8 bases). Germline V gives CDR1 LNHDA, CDR2 SQIVND (reference sequence). CDR3 size: 15 residues. V lost 5 bases, J lost 5 bases, and 16 bases lay in between.

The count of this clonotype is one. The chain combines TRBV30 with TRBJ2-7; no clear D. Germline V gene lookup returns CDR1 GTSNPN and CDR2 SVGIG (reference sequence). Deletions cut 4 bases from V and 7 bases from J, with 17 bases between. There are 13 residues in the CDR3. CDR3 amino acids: CAWIAPGEVEQYF. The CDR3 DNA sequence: TGTGCCTGGATCGCCCCGGGCGAGGTGGAGCAGTACTTC.

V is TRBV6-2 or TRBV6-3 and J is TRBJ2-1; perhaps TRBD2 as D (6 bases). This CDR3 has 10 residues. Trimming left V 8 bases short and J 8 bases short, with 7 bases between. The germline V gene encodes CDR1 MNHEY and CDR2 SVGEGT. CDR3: CASGTYEQFF. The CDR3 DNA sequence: TGTGCCAGCGGGACTTATGAGCAGTTCTTC.

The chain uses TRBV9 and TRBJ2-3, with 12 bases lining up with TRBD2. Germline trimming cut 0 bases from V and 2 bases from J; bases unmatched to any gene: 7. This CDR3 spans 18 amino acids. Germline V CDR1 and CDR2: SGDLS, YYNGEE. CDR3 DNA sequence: TGTGCCAGCAGCGTAGCTCTAGCGGGAGGGCAGATCACAGATACGCAGTATTTT. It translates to CASSVALAGGQITDTQYF.

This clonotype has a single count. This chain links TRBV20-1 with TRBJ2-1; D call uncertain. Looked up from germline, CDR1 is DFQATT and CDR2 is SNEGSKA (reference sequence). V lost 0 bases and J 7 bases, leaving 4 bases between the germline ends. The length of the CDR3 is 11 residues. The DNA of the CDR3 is TGCAGTGCTAGAGAAGAGAATGAGCAGTTCTTC. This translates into CSAREENEQFF.

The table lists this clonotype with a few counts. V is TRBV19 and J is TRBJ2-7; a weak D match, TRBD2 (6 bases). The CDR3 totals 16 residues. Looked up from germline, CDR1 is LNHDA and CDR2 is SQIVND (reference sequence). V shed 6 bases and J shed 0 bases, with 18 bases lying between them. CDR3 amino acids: CASSPTLDGSSYEQYF. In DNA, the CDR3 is TGTGCCAGTAGCCCCACCTTGGACGGGAGCTCCTACGAGCAGTACTTC.

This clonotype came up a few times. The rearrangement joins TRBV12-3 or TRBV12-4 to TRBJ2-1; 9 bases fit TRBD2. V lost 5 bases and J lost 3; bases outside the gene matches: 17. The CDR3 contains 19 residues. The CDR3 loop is CASSLPTDSLAGNYNEQFF. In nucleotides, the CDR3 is TGTGCCAGCAGTCTACCAACCGACAGTCTAGCGGGAAACTACAATGAGCAGTTCTTC.

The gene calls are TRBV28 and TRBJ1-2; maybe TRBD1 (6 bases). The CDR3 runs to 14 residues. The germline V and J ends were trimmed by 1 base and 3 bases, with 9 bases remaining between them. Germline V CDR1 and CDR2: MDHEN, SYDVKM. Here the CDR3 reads CASSLLDSYYGYTF. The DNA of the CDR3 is TGTGCCAGCAGTTTATTGGACAGCTACTATGGCTACACCTTC.

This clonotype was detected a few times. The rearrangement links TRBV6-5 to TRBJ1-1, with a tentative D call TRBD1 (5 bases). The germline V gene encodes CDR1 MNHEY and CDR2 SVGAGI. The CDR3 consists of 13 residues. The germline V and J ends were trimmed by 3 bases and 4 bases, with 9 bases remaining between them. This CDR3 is CASSYGGGTEAFF. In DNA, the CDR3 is TGTGCCAGCAGTTATGGGGGAGGCACTGAAGCTTTCTTT.

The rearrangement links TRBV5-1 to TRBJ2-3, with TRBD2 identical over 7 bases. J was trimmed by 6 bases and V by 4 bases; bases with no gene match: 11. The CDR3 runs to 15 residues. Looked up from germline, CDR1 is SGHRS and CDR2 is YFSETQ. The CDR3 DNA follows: TGCGCCAGCAGCCAGGACGGCGGGAGTGGGGATACGCAGTATTTT. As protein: CASSQDGGSGDTQYF.

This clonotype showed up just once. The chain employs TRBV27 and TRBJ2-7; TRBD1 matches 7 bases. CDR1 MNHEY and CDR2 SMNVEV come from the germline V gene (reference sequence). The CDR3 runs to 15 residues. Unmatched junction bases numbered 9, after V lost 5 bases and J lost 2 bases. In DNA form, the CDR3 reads TGTGCCAGCAGTCCAAAGACAGGGATTACCTACGAGCAGTACTTC. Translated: CASSPKTGITYEQYF.

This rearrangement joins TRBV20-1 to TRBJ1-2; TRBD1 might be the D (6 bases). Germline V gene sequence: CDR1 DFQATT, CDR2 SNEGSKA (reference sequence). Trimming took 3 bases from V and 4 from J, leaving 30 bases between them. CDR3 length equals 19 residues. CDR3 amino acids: CSARGVIRGDVKFSYGYTF. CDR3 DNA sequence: TGCAGTGCTAGGGGTGTGATCAGGGGAGATGTGAAATTTAGCTATGGCTACACCTTC.